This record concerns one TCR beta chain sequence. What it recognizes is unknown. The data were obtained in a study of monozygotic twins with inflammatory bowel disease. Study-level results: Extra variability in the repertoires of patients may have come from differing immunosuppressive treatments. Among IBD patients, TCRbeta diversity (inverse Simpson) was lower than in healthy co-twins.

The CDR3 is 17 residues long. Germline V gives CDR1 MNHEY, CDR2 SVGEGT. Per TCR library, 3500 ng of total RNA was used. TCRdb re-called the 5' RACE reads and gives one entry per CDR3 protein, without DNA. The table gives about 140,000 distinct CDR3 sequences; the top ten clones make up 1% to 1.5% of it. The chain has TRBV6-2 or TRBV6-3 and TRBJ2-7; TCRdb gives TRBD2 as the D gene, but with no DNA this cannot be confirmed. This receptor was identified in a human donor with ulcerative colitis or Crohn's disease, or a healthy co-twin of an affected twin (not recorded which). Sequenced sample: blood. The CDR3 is CASSYRGSGGASYEQYF.